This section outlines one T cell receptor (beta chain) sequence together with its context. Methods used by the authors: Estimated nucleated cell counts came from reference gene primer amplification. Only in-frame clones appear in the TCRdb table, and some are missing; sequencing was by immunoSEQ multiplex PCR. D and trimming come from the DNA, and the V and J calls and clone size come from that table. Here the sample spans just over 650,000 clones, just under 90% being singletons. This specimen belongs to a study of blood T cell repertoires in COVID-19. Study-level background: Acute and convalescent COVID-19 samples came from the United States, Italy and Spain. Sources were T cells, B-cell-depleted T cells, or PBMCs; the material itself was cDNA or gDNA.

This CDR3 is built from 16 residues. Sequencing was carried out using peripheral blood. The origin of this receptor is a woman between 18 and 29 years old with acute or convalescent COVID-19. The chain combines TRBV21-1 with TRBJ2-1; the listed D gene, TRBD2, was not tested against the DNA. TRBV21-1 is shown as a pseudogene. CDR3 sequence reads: CASSKDLRGADNEQFF. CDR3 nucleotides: TGTGCCAGCAGCAAAGACCTTCGGGGGGCGGACAATGAGCAGTTCTTC.